A selection of T cell receptor beta chains follows, all from one sample in a study of blood T cells in healthy people across ages. TCRdb reprocessed the 5' RACE reads with MiXCR, giving one entry per CDR3 protein. The sample has roughly 1,500,000 distinct CDR3 sequences; approximately 32% are singletons. The source material was blood. Receptors were obtained from a woman in her twenties or thirties in good health. Each CDR3 is given with its conserved first and last residue. Fields, in order: clone size, V gene, J gene, D gene, CDR3 DNA, CDR3 protein. The D gene is left open where the match is weak. Some rows mark clone size as missing; the rest say once, few, many or name a class of expanded clone.

clone size: few; V gene: TRBV18; J gene: TRBJ2-1; D gene: .; CDR3 DNA: TGTGCCAGCTCATCGTCTGGGGTGACGAAGGATGAGCAGTTCTTC; CDR3 protein: CASSSSGVTKDEQFF
clone size: .; V gene: TRBV3-1; J gene: TRBJ2-5; D gene: .; CDR3 DNA: TGTGCCAGCAGCCAACAAGACAGGCGGGAGGAGACCCAGTACTTC; CDR3 protein: CASSQQDRREETQYF
clone size: many; V gene: TRBV20-1; J gene: TRBJ2-3; D gene: .; CDR3 DNA: TGCAGTGCTATGCCCCAAGCAGATAGCACAGATACGCAGTATTTT; CDR3 protein: CSAMPQADSTDTQYF
clone size: .; V gene: TRBV20-1; J gene: TRBJ1-1; D gene: TRBD1; CDR3 DNA: TGCAGTGCTGGTTCCGACAGGGGCGCTTTCTTT; CDR3 protein: CSAGSDRGAFF
clone size: .; V gene: TRBV30; J gene: TRBJ2-7; D gene: .; CDR3 DNA: TGTGCCTGGAGTGCCGGGAAATACGAGCAGTACTTC; CDR3 protein: CAWSAGKYEQYF
clone size: few; V gene: TRBV9; J gene: TRBJ1-6; D gene: .; CDR3 DNA: TGTGCCAGCAGCGTAGGGCTAGGGATTTCACCCCTCCACTTT; CDR3 protein: CASSVGLGISPLHF
clone size: .; V gene: TRBV4-1; J gene: TRBJ1-1; D gene: .; CDR3 DNA: TGCGCCAGCAGCCGGTCGGAAAAAAGGGGTAACACTGAAGCTTTCTTT; CDR3 protein: CASSRSEKRGNTEAFF
clone size: .; V gene: TRBV4-1; J gene: TRBJ2-5; D gene: .; CDR3 DNA: TGCACCAGCACCGGGACTGACCGTCGGACCCAGTACTTC; CDR3 protein: CTSTGTDRRTQYF
clone size: .; V gene: TRBV6-5; J gene: TRBJ2-6; D gene: .; CDR3 DNA: TGTGCCAGCAGTCCAACCGACGCGTCTGGGGCCAACGTCCTGACTTTC; CDR3 protein: CASSPTDASGANVLTF
clone size: few; V gene: TRBV6-4; J gene: TRBJ2-5; D gene: TRBD1; CDR3 DNA: TGTGCCAGCCCGGACAGGGGAAAGACCCAGTACTTC; CDR3 protein: CASPDRGKTQYF
clone size: few; V gene: TRBV20-1; J gene: TRBJ2-7; D gene: TRBD1; CDR3 DNA: TGCAGTGCTACAGACAGGGCTAAAAATTACGAGCAGTACTTC; CDR3 protein: CSATDRAKNYEQYF
clone size: .; V gene: TRBV5-6; J gene: TRBJ2-5; D gene: .; CDR3 DNA: TGTGCCAGCAGCTTGGCGGGGAGGCCCCTACAAGAGACCCAGTACTTC; CDR3 protein: CASSLAGRPLQETQYF
clone size: .; V gene: TRBV3-1; J gene: TRBJ1-1; D gene: TRBD1; CDR3 DNA: TGTGCCAGCAGCCTTGGGACAGTTTCCTTAGAAGCTTTCTTT; CDR3 protein: CASSLGTVSLEAFF
clone size: .; V gene: TRBV3-1; J gene: TRBJ2-7; D gene: TRBD2; CDR3 DNA: TGTGCCAGCAGCCAAGAATGGAGGACTAGCGGGGCCTACGAGCAGTACTTC; CDR3 protein: CASSQEWRTSGAYEQYF
clone size: .; V gene: TRBV4-2; J gene: TRBJ2-3; D gene: TRBD2; CDR3 DNA: TGTGCCAGCAGCCGGGGGACTAGCGGGGGGCGTACAGATACGCAGTATTTT; CDR3 protein: CASSRGTSGGRTDTQYF
clone size: few; V gene: TRBV7-7; J gene: TRBJ2-2; D gene: .; CDR3 DNA: TGTGCCAGCAGCTTAGGAGTCGTAGCTGTGCCCGGGGAGCTGTTTTTT; CDR3 protein: CASSLGVVAVPGELFF
clone size: few; V gene: TRBV20-1; J gene: TRBJ1-2; D gene: .; CDR3 DNA: TGCAGTCTCAAGAGGGTGTATGGCTACACCTTC; CDR3 protein: CSLKRVYGYTF
clone size: .; V gene: TRBV13; J gene: TRBJ1-1; D gene: .; CDR3 DNA: TGTGCCAGCAGCTGGAGACGAATGAACACTGAAGCTTTCTTT; CDR3 protein: CASSWRRMNTEAFF
clone size: .; V gene: TRBV10-2; J gene: TRBJ1-1; D gene: .; CDR3 DNA: TGCGCCAGCAGTGAGGGGGTAACTGAAGCTTTCTTT; CDR3 protein: CASSEGVTEAFF
clone size: .; V gene: TRBV28; J gene: TRBJ2-7; D gene: .; CDR3 DNA: TGTGCCAGCAGTTTATCGCCAGGCGAGGGCGAGCAGTACTTC; CDR3 protein: CASSLSPGEGEQYF
clone size: few; V gene: TRBV6-6; J gene: TRBJ1-2; D gene: TRBD1; CDR3 DNA: TGTGCCAGCACCCCGGGACAGGGGTTTGCCCACTATGGCTACACCTTC; CDR3 protein: CASTPGQGFAHYGYTF
clone size: .; V gene: TRBV21-1; J gene: TRBJ2-4; D gene: .; CDR3 DNA: TGTGCCAGCAGCAAGGTTCGGGTTATCGAAAACATTCAGTACTTC; CDR3 protein: CASSKVRVIENIQYF
clone size: many; V gene: TRBV12-3/TRBV12-4; J gene: TRBJ2-7; D gene: TRBD1; CDR3 DNA: TGTGCCAGCAGCCTCGACAGGGCCGAGCAGTACTTC; CDR3 protein: CASSLDRAEQYF
clone size: .; V gene: TRBV7-2; J gene: TRBJ1-5; D gene: TRBD1; CDR3 DNA: TGTGCCAGCAGCCATTTCTGGGGACAGCGTCAGCCCCAGCATTTT; CDR3 protein: CASSHFWGQRQPQHF
clone size: .; V gene: TRBV20-1; J gene: TRBJ2-7; D gene: TRBD2; CDR3 DNA: TGCAGTGCCAGAAGTCTAGCGGGGGCCTACGAGCAGTACTTC; CDR3 protein: CSARSLAGAYEQYF
clone size: many; V gene: TRBV20-1; J gene: TRBJ2-5; D gene: TRBD1; CDR3 DNA: TGCAGTGTCTCAGGGGGCTTGGGAGAGACCCAGTACTTC; CDR3 protein: CSVSGGLGETQYF
clone size: once; V gene: TRBV4-1; J gene: TRBJ2-2; D gene: .; CDR3 DNA: TGCGCCAGCAGGCCACAGGGATTTTCCGGGGAGCTGTTTTTT; CDR3 protein: CASRPQGFSGELFF
clone size: .; V gene: TRBV27; J gene: TRBJ1-6; D gene: TRBD1; CDR3 DNA: TGTGCCAGCAGTTTATCCCCCGGACAGGGTTACAATTCACCCCTCCACTTT; CDR3 protein: CASSLSPGQGYNSPLHF
clone size: .; V gene: TRBV12-3/TRBV12-4; J gene: TRBJ2-7; D gene: TRBD2; CDR3 DNA: TGTGCCAGCAGTCCTTCCGGGGGGTGGGACGAGCAGTACTTC; CDR3 protein: CASSPSGGWDEQYF
clone size: many; V gene: TRBV6-1; J gene: TRBJ2-1; D gene: TRBD1; CDR3 DNA: TGTGCCAGCGTAAAAGGACAGGGGGGACACAATGAGCAGTTCTTC; CDR3 protein: CASVKGQGGHNEQFF
clone size: .; V gene: TRBV12-3/TRBV12-4; J gene: TRBJ1-4; D gene: .; CDR3 DNA: TGTGCCAGCAGGGCACAGGGAGTCGAAAAACTGTTTTTT; CDR3 protein: CASRAQGVEKLFF
clone size: .; V gene: TRBV3-1; J gene: TRBJ2-2; D gene: .; CDR3 DNA: TGTGCCAGCAGCCAAGACAGCGCCGAACCCAACACCGGGGAGCTGTTTTTT; CDR3 protein: CASSQDSAEPNTGELFF
clone size: few; V gene: TRBV28; J gene: TRBJ1-2; D gene: .; CDR3 DNA: TGTGCCAGCAGTTTGGGCAGGGGACGACATCATGGCTACACCTTC; CDR3 protein: CASSLGRGRHHGYTF
clone size: .; V gene: TRBV27; J gene: TRBJ1-5; D gene: .; CDR3 DNA: TGTGCCAGCAGTTCGGGAGGAACTCAGCCCCAGCATTTT; CDR3 protein: CASSSGGTQPQHF
clone size: few; V gene: TRBV5-1; J gene: TRBJ2-7; D gene: TRBD2; CDR3 DNA: TGCGCCAGCAGCTCCACACATAGCGGGAGCTCCTACGAGCAGTACTTC; CDR3 protein: CASSSTHSGSSYEQYF
clone size: many; V gene: TRBV7-9; J gene: TRBJ2-1; D gene: .; CDR3 DNA: TGTGCCAGCAGCTTCTCTGGGGGAGGCAAGAGGAATGAGCAGTTCTTC; CDR3 protein: CASSFSGGGKRNEQFF
clone size: few; V gene: TRBV7-6; J gene: TRBJ2-3; D gene: TRBD2; CDR3 DNA: TGTGCCAGCAGCTTAGGGTTCGTAGTAGCGGGGTACACAGATACGCAGTATTTT; CDR3 protein: CASSLGFVVAGYTDTQYF
clone size: .; V gene: TRBV6-5; J gene: TRBJ2-6; D gene: TRBD2; CDR3 DNA: TGTGCCAGCAGTTACTCGATGTCGAGCGGGAGTAATTCCGGGGCCAACGTCCGGACTTTC; CDR3 protein: CASSYSMSSGSNSGANVRTF
clone size: .; V gene: TRBV20-1; J gene: TRBJ1-1; D gene: .; CDR3 DNA: TGCAGTGCTAAAGCGAACACTGAAGCTTTCTTT; CDR3 protein: CSAKANTEAFF
clone size: few; V gene: TRBV27; J gene: TRBJ2-3; D gene: .; CDR3 DNA: TGTGCCAGCAGTTTCACGAGGAGATCCTCTAGCACAGATACGCAGTATTTT; CDR3 protein: CASSFTRRSSSTDTQYF
clone size: few; V gene: TRBV6-1; J gene: TRBJ2-7; D gene: .; CDR3 DNA: TGTGCCAGCGGCAGGGGAGGGTTGGAGGACCAGTACTTC; CDR3 protein: CASGRGGLEDQYF
clone size: many; V gene: TRBV29-1; J gene: TRBJ1-2; D gene: .; CDR3 DNA: TGCAGCGTTATGACAGGAGAGGGCTACACCTTC; CDR3 protein: CSVMTGEGYTF
clone size: .; V gene: TRBV7-2; J gene: TRBJ1-2; D gene: .; CDR3 DNA: TGTGCCAGCAGCTCGCAGAAGGGGGACTATGGCTACACCTTC; CDR3 protein: CASSSQKGDYGYTF
clone size: few; V gene: TRBV20-1; J gene: TRBJ2-3; D gene: TRBD2; CDR3 DNA: TGCAGTGCGCCCGAACTAGCGGGAGTTATAGATACGCAGTATTTT; CDR3 protein: CSAPELAGVIDTQYF
clone size: .; V gene: TRBV14; J gene: TRBJ2-5; D gene: TRBD1; CDR3 DNA: TGTGCCAGCAGCCAAGCCGGCTGGGACAGGGCATTTGTAGAGACCCAGTACTTC; CDR3 protein: CASSQAGWDRAFVETQYF
clone size: few; V gene: TRBV10-3; J gene: TRBJ1-2; D gene: .; CDR3 DNA: TGTGCCATCAGTGAGTCGAACGGGGGCTACACCTTC; CDR3 protein: CAISESNGGYTF
clone size: .; V gene: TRBV16; J gene: TRBJ2-3; D gene: TRBD2; CDR3 DNA: TGTGCTAGCAGCCAATTTACTAGCGGGGGAAGCACAGATACGCAGTATTTT; CDR3 protein: CASSQFTSGGSTDTQYF
clone size: few; V gene: TRBV29-1; J gene: TRBJ2-1; D gene: .; CDR3 DNA: TGCAGTGGAGTCCGAGACGTAAACAATGAGCAGTTCTTC; CDR3 protein: CSGVRDVNNEQFF
clone size: .; V gene: TRBV20-1; J gene: TRBJ2-5; D gene: .; CDR3 DNA: TGCAGTGCTAGCCCCTTAGGATCGATCGGAGAGACCCAGTACTTC; CDR3 protein: CSASPLGSIGETQYF
clone size: .; V gene: TRBV12-1; J gene: TRBJ2-7; D gene: .; CDR3 DNA: TGTGCCAGCAGCTTTTTCCGACATTGGCGGGAGTCCAACGAGCAGTACTTC; CDR3 protein: CASSFFRHWRESNEQYF
clone size: .; V gene: TRBV6-5; J gene: TRBJ1-5; D gene: .; CDR3 DNA: TGTGCCAGCAGTCCTCATAATAGCAATCAGCCCCAGCATTTT; CDR3 protein: CASSPHNSNQPQHF
clone size: many; V gene: TRBV18; J gene: TRBJ2-1; D gene: TRBD1; CDR3 DNA: TGTGCCAGCAGCTCCCGGGACAGGGTCTACAATGAGCAGTTCTTC; CDR3 protein: CASSSRDRVYNEQFF
clone size: .; V gene: TRBV11-2; J gene: TRBJ2-7; D gene: TRBD1; CDR3 DNA: TGTGCCAGCAGCCCCGACAGGGACCACGAGCAGTACTTC; CDR3 protein: CASSPDRDHEQYF
clone size: few; V gene: TRBV3-1; J gene: TRBJ2-1; D gene: .; CDR3 DNA: TGTGCCAGCAGCCATACGGGGTCCGAATACAATGAGCAGTTCTTC; CDR3 protein: CASSHTGSEYNEQFF